This T cell receptor (beta chain) was retrieved from a study of neurological immune-mediated disorders. This clonotype was observed a few times. TCRdb re-called the 5' RACE reads through MiXCR, storing one row per CDR3 protein. The table includes 74,000 or so distinct CDR3 sequences, 9.4% detected once. The source material was PBMCs. The sequence was obtained from a man between 45 and 60 years old in good health.

The CDR3 reads CATWGGQGNTGELFF. For the CDR3, the DNA is TGTGCCACTTGGGGGGGACAGGGGAACACCGGGGAGCTGTTTTTT. This chain connects TRBV10-3 to TRBJ2-2; 9 bases fit TRBD1. J was trimmed by 1 base and V by 10 bases; bases with no gene match: 7. The CDR3 contains 15 residues. Germline V lookup: CDR1 ENHRY, CDR2 SYGVKD.